This entry features one TCR beta chain sequence. Its cognate antigen is unknown. Sequencing involved patients with CD8+CD57+ cell expansion previously shown by flow cytometry. The diagnosis in all patients was severe acquired aplastic anemia. This sample is drawn from a study of CD8+CD57+ T cells in acquired aplastic anemia. The CDR3 loop spans 13 amino acids. V lost 4 bases to trimming and J lost 3 bases, with 10 bases between them. The germline V gene has CDR1 SGHRS and CDR2 YFSETQ. Using genomic DNA as the template, TCR beta VDJ and CDR3 profiling was carried out. Via MiXCR, TCRdb re-called the reads, giving one row per CDR3 protein. The profile shows approximately 80,000 distinct CDR3 sequences, less than 85% of them singletons. Study findings and constraints: Overlapping CD8+ CDR3 repertoires of patients and controls contained approximately 29 shared sequences.

Specimen: sorted CD4+, CD8+, or CD8+CD57+ T cells (not recorded which) from PBMCs. The chain couples TRBV5-1 to TRBJ2-5; possible D gene TRBD2, 6 bases. The clonotype comes from a human donor with aplastic anemia. DNA of the CDR3: TGCGCCAGCAGCCGGGGGACGAAAGAGACCCAGTACTTC. It codes for CASSRGTKETQYF.